This entry features one TCR beta chain sequence. Its antigen is currently not known. No qualities accompany the bases; no much larger clone lies one base away. CDR1 and CDR2, looked up from the germline V gene, are SGHRS and YFSETQ. At the junction V is shortened by 0 bases and J by 5 bases, with 9 bases in between. There are 14 amino acids in the CDR3, from cysteine to phenylalanine inclusive. The CDR3 DNA has 42 bases and is translated from base 1. The time point label for this specimen denotes: baseline before first vaccination. Vaccinee samples came from UK trials COV001 and COV002, including a single-blind randomized controlled phase 2/3 trial of AZD1222 (ChAdOx1 nCoV-19) in healthy adults. For TCRbeta chain sequencing, PBMC samples were collected from trial participants at day 0 and at day 28 after the second dose. This sample was included in a study of T cell responses to AZD1222 COVID-19 vaccine (dated by TCRdb to the early 2020s). Describing the broader study: AZD1222 recipients whose second dose came at about 4 weeks and those whose second dose came at about 12 weeks were combined into one group, since spike-specific TCR depth and breadth did not differ between the two schedules. TCR sequencing was performed for about 250 trial participants, of whom about 200 were given two doses of AZD1222 and around 25 were given two doses of MenACWY control vaccine. Enrollment into the trials was organized by age into subgroups of 18-55, 56-69 and 70-plus years, and those subgroups contained roughly 160, 29 and 62 TCR-sequenced participants, respectively. The study at large found these results: Participants were mostly white British, with more females than males. The authors suggested clonal diversity may have been underestimated. The vaccine-associated CD4 TCRs covered the entire spike protein, and the dominant responses fell in regions 160-218 and 743-854. The 56-69-year group was small, and its depth increase did not reach significance, likely because of low power. Because no day 14 peak-response samples were available, repertoires were characterized only after the peak T cell response. Only five to seven AZD1222 recipients were SARS-CoV-2 seropositive at baseline, limiting conclusions about previously exposed vaccinees. Reportedly, almost half of the unique spike-specific TCRs recognized epitopes lying outside the regions that are mutated in the B.1.351 and B.1.1.7 variants. A significant rise in spike-specific TCR breadth and depth was observed after two AZD1222 doses relative to day 0 and relative to MenACWY recipients.

The CDR3 regions of human TCRbeta chains were subjected to immunosequencing. On the study's bioinformatics: TCRs in the repertoires were compared against a reference library of SARS-CoV-2-specific TCRs that had been generated with the MIRA antigen-specificity platform. Breadth meant the fraction of unique TCRs that were SARS-CoV-2-associated, whereas depth meant the fraction of total T cells that were SARS-CoV-2-associated. Each spike-specific TCR was assigned to its reactive spike region and to a CD4 or CD8 class using the MIRA data. Log10-transformed breadth and depth values were compared by one-way ANOVA with Sidak's multiple comparisons tests. Imported from immuneACCESS, the table was reduced by TCRdb to in-frame sequences with V and J called. These copies leave out some clones; in studies compared against another copy, an unresolved V gene accounts for under half, and the cause of the remainder is not known. The V and J calls and the clone size are those of that table, but D and trimming were determined from the DNA. This sample is represented by roughly 130,000 clones; 88% of them were singletons. Clones ranked in the top ten supply approximately 7% of the sample.

The source is an adult in good health. The V and J genes are TRBV5-1 and TRBJ2-1, with the D gene too uncertain to name. The sequencing used peripheral blood, collected on day 0 of AZD1222 vaccination. The DNA sequence is as follows: TGCGCCAGCAGCTTGGGCCGGACGGACAATGAGCAGTTCTTC. This sequence encodes CASSLGRTDNEQFF. The entire variable domain, with the stretches around the CDR3 drawn from the reference TRBV5-1 and TRBJ2-1 proteins, is KAGVTQTPRYLIKTRGQQVTLSCSPISGHRSVSWYQQTPGQGLQFLFEYFSETQRNKGNFPGRFSGRQFSNSRSEMNVSTLELGDSALYLCASSLGRTDNEQFFGPGTRLTVL.